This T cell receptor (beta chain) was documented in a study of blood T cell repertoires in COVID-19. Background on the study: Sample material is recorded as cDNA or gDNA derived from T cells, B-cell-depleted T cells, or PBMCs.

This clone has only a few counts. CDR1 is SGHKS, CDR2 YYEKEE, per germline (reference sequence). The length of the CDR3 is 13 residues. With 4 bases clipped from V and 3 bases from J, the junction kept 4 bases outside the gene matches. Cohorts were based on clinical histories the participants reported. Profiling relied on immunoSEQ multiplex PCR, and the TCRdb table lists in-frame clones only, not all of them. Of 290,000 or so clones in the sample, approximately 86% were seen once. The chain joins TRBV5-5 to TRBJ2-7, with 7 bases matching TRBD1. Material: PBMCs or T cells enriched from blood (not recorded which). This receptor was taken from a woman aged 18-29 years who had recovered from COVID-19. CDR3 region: CASSPRTGYEQYF. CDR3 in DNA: TGTGCCAGCAGCCCTCGGACAGGCTACGAGCAGTACTTC.